This TCR beta chain was sequenced for a study of T cells in Graves' hyperthyroidism and ophthalmopathy. Overall study: Before any treatment, at initial diagnosis, peripheral blood was collected.

This clonotype was counted ten times or more. Its antigen is unknown. TCR beta CDR3 sequences were amplified from RNA transcripts. TCR CDR3 underwent first-round RT-PCR with the HTBI primer set. TCRdb called the multiplex PCR reads again in MiXCR, with one record for every CDR3 protein. The data show about 350,000 distinct CDR3 sequences, roughly 13% seen once. Study-level results: Blood also showed most of the thyroid clonotypes that were expanded above 0.001.

V was cut by 0 bases and J by 7 bases, with 12 bases left in between. CDR1 is SGHAT and CDR2 is FQNNGV in the germline V gene. CDR3 length: 14 amino acids. Each patient was aged 18 to 65 and had newly diagnosed hyperthyroidism of under 2 months' duration. The chain couples TRBV11-2 to TRBJ1-1; D is ambiguous. The receptor comes from a woman younger than 45 with Graves' hyperthyroidism. Sequencing was done on a sample of blood. This chain's CDR3 is CASSLDRQTREAFF. CDR3 nucleotide sequence: TGTGCCAGCAGCTTAGACCGCCAGACCCGTGAAGCTTTCTTT.